Sequencing of this T cell receptor beta chain was carried out in a study of shared clonotypes between healthy human individuals. Sequenced by immunoSEQ multiplex PCR; TCRdb stores in-frame clones only, minus some. The table has about 770,000 clones, around 70% seen once; the top ten hold approximately 2%. CDR1 SGHNT and CDR2 YYREEE come from the germline V gene (reference sequence). The V gene end was trimmed by 5 bases and the J gene end by 6 bases; junction bases not matched to a gene: 10. This CDR3 is 15 amino acids long. CD4+ cells were split into CD45RA+ naive and CD45RA-negative memory subsets.

Sequenced input: memory CD4+ T cells sorted from blood. Subset meaning: CD45RA-negative fraction. This chain joins TRBV5-4 and TRBJ2-2; 7 bases agree with TRBD1. The receptor was derived from a woman under 40 in good health. The CDR3 spells CASRTDLQGPGELFF. CDR3 coding DNA: TGTGCCAGCAGGACCGACTTACAGGGGCCCGGGGAGCTGTTTTTT. Full variable domain (rest looked up from reference TRBV5-4 and TRBJ2-2): ETGVTQSPTHLIKTRGQQVTLRCSSQSGHNTVSWYQQALGQGPQFIFQYYREEENGRGNFPPRFSGLQFPNYSSELNVNALELDDSALYLCASRTDLQGPGELFFGEGSRLTVL.